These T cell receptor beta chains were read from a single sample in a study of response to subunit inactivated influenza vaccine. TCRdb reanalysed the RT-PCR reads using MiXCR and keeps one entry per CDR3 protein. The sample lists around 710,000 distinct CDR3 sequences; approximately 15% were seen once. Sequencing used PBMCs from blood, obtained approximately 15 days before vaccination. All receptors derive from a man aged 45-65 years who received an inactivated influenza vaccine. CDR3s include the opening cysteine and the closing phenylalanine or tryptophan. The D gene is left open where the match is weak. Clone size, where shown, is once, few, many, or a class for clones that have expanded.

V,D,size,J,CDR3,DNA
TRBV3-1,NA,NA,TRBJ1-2,CASSQEHRASGYTF,TGTGCCAGCAGCCAAGAACACAGGGCGTCTGGCTACACCTTC
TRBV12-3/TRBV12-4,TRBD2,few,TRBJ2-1,CASSPWELATYNEQFF,TGTGCCAGCAGTCCTTGGGAACTAGCGACCTACAATGAGCAGTTCTTC
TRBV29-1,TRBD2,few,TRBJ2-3,CSGISSGGASDTQYF,TGCAGCGGCATTTCTAGCGGGGGGGCCTCAGATACGCAGTATTTT
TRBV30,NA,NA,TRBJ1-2,CAWRKAGTLGYTF,TGTGCCTGGAGGAAGGCAGGGACCCTAGGCTACACCTTC
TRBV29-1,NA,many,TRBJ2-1,CSVEDRWAADNEQFF,TGCAGCGTTGAAGATCGGTGGGCGGCAGACAATGAGCAGTTCTTC
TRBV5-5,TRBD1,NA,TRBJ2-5,CASSLGQGLRETQYF,TGTGCCAGCAGCTTGGGACAGGGGTTGCGAGAGACCCAGTACTTC
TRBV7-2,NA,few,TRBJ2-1,CASSPPGDGYNEQFF,TGTGCCAGCAGCCCTCCAGGGGATGGCTACAATGAGCAGTTCTTC
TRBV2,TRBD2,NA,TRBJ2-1,CASSGLAGWNEQFF,TGTGCCAGCAGTGGGCTAGCGGGTTGGAATGAGCAGTTCTTC
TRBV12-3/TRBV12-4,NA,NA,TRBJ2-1,CASTPRLTLADEQFF,TGTGCCAGCACCCCCCGGTTGACCTTAGCGGATGAGCAGTTCTTC
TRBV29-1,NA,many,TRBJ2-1,CSVEDPGHEQFF,TGCAGCGTTGAAGATCCTGGGCATGAGCAGTTCTTC
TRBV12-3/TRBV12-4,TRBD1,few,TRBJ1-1,CASSYSGTGVTEAFF,TGTGCCAGCAGTTACTCCGGGACAGGGGTGACTGAAGCTTTCTTT
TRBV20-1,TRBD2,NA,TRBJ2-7,CSAREPVWGGYF,TGCAGTGCTAGAGAACCGGTTTGGGGGGGGTACTTC
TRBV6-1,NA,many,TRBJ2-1,CASRQPGGFGEQFF,TGTGCCAGCAGACAACCTGGGGGGTTCGGTGAGCAGTTCTTC
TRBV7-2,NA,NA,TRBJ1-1,CASSLSRANTEAFF,TGTGCCAGCAGCTTATCGCGGGCGAACACTGAAGCTTTCTTT
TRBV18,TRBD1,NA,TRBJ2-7,CASSRRDRVSYEQYF,TGTGCCAGCTCACGCCGGGACAGGGTTTCCTACGAGCAGTACTTC
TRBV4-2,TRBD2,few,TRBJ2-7,CASSQTAPSGDTYEQYF,TGTGCCAGCAGCCAAACGGCGCCTAGCGGGGATACCTACGAGCAGTACTTC
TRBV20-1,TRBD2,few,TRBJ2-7,CSAPSGSSYEQYF,TGCAGTGCTCCGAGCGGGAGCTCCTACGAGCAGTACTTC
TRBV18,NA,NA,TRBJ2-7,CASSDPGTNYEQYF,TGTGCCAGCTCAGACCCCGGGACAAACTACGAGCAGTACTTC
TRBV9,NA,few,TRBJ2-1,CASSAKNYNEQFF,TGTGCCAGCAGCGCAAAGAACTACAATGAGCAGTTCTTC
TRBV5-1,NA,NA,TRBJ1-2,CASSFSERYGYTF,TGCGCCAGCAGCTTCTCTGAGCGGTATGGCTACACCTTC
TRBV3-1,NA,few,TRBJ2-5,CASSPWGARETQYF,TGTGCCAGCAGCCCCTGGGGGGCCCGGGAGACCCAGTACTTC
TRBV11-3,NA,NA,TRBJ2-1,CASSLRQGLNEQFF,TGTGCCAGCAGCTTACGTCAGGGTTTGAATGAGCAGTTCTTC
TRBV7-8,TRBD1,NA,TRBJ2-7,CASRSRQGLGYEQYF,TGTGCCAGCAGGTCGAGACAGGGCCTCGGCTACGAGCAGTACTTC
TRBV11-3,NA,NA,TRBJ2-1,CASSPRYNPYNEQFF,TGTGCCAGCAGCCCAAGATATAATCCCTACAATGAGCAGTTCTTC